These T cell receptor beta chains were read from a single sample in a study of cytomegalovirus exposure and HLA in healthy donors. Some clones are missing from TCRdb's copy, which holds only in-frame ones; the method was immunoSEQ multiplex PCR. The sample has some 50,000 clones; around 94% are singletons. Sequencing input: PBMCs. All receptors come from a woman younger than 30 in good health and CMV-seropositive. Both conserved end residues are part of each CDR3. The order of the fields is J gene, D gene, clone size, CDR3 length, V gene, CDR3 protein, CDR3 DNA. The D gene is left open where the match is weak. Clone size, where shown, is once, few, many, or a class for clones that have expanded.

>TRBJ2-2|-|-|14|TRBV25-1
CASSESRGTGELFF
TGTGCCAGCAGTGAATCAAGAGGGACCGGGGAGCTGTTTTTT
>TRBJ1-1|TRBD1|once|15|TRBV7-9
CASSLVGTGDTEAFF
TGTGCCAGCAGCTTAGTGGGGACAGGAGACACTGAAGCTTTCTTT
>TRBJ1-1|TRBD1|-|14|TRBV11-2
CASGSRDSYTEAFF
TGTGCCAGCGGATCTCGGGACAGCTACACTGAAGCTTTCTTT
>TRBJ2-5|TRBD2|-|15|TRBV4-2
CASSQEREGQETQYF
TGTGCCAGCAGCCAAGAGCGGGAGGGCCAAGAGACCCAGTACTTC
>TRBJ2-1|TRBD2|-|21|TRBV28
CASSPKAFGLVVSRSYNEQFF
TGTGCCAGCAGTCCTAAGGCCTTCGGACTAGTCGTTTCTCGCTCCTACAATGAGCAGTTCTTC
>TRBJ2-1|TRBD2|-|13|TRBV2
CASTSGDYNEQFF
TGTGCCAGCACCAGCGGGGACTACAATGAGCAGTTCTTC
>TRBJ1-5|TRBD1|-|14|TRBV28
CASRIQGINQPQHF
TGTGCCAGCAGGATACAGGGGATCAATCAGCCCCAGCATTTT
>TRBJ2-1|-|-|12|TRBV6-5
CASSEGRNEQFF
TGTGCCAGCAGTGAAGGCAGGAATGAGCAGTTCTTC
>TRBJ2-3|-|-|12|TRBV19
CASSPSLDTQYF
TGTGCCAGTAGTCCTTCTCTGGATACGCAGTATTTT
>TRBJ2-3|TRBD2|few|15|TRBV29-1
CSVSGTSGFTDTQYF
TGCAGCGTTTCCGGGACTAGCGGGTTCACAGATACGCAGTATTTT
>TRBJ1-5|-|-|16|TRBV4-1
CASSRSSGVLDQPQHF
TGCGCCAGCAGCCGAAGCAGCGGGGTTTTGGATCAGCCCCAGCATTTT
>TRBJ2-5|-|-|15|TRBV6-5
CASSYSRTGPETQYF
TGTGCCAGCAGTTACTCAAGAACAGGGCCGGAGACCCAGTACTTC
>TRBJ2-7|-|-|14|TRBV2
CASSEEGDPYEQYF
TGTGCCAGCAGTGAAGAGGGGGATCCCTACGAGCAGTACTTC
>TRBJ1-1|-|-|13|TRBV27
CASSLVPQTEAFF
TGTGCCAGCAGTTTAGTACCACAGACTGAAGCTTTCTTT
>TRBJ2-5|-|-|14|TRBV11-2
CASSFRGSGETQYF
TGTGCCAGCAGCTTCCGCGGATCTGGGGAGACCCAGTACTTC
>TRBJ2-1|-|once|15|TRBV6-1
CASSVMTGYGNEQFF
TGTGCCAGCAGTGTTATGACAGGTTACGGTAATGAGCAGTTCTTC
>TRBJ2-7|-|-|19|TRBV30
CAWSVGGWTGIQLSYEQYF
TGTGCCTGGAGTGTGGGTGGATGGACGGGGATTCAACTTTCCTACGAGCAGTACTTC
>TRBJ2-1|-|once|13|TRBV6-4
CASSGGDYNEQFF
TGTGCCAGCAGTGGGGGCGACTACAATGAGCAGTTCTTC
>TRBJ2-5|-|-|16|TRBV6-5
CASSLHRGGFQETQYF
TGTGCCAGCAGTTTACACAGGGGGGGCTTCCAAGAGACCCAGTACTTC
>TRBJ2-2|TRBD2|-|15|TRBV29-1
CSVDLAGGNSGELFF
TGCAGCGTTGACCTAGCGGGAGGTAACTCCGGGGAGCTGTTTTTT
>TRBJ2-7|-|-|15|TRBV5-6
CASSLRETGQREQYF
TGTGCCAGCAGCTTGCGGGAGACAGGGCAACGCGAGCAGTACTTC
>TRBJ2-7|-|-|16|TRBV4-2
CASSQGPSRVLHEQYF
TGTGCCAGCAGCCAAGGTCCCTCTAGAGTCCTCCACGAGCAGTACTTC
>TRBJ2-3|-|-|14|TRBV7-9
CASIPRQDTDTQYF
TGTGCCAGCATCCCGAGACAGGACACAGATACGCAGTATTTT
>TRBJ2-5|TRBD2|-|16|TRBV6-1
CASSEAGIAGAETQYF
TGTGCCAGCAGTGAAGCGGGGATAGCGGGAGCTGAGACCCAGTACTTC
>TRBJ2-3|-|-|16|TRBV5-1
CASSFGGGVIGDTQYF
TGCGCCAGCAGCTTCGGGGGAGGCGTAATTGGGGATACGCAGTATTTT
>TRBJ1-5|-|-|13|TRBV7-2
CASSLVVDQPQHF
TGTGCCAGCAGCTTAGTCGTAGATCAGCCCCAGCATTTT
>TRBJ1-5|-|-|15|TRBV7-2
CASSLDTGSNQPQHF
TGTGCCAGCAGCTTAGACACGGGAAGCAATCAGCCCCAGCATTTT
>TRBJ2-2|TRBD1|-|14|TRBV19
CASILTGGGGELFF
TGTGCCAGTATTTTGACAGGGGGCGGCGGGGAGCTGTTTTTT
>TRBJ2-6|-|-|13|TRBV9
CASRASGANVLTF
TGTGCCAGCAGGGCCTCTGGGGCCAACGTCCTGACTTTC
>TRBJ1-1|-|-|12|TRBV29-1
CSVGRSNTEAFF
TGCAGCGTTGGCAGATCGAACACTGAAGCTTTCTTT
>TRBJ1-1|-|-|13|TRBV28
CASSLPDRKEAFF
TGTGCCAGCAGTTTACCTGACAGAAAAGAAGCTTTCTTT
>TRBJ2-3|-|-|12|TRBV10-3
CAISDTLDTQYF
TGTGCCATCAGTGATACTCTAGATACGCAGTATTTT
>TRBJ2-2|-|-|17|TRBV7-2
CASSSRASNRGGGELFF
TGTGCCAGCAGCTCGCGGGCATCCAACAGGGGAGGCGGGGAGCTGTTTTTT
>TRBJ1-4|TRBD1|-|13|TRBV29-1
CSVLPSGGEKLFF
TGCAGCGTACTTCCGTCAGGGGGCGAAAAACTGTTTTTT
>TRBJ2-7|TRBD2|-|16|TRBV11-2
CASSLERLAGASEQYF
TGTGCCAGCAGCTTAGAGCGACTAGCGGGAGCCTCCGAGCAGTACTTC
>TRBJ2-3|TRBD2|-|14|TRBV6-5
CASTPGAGTITQYF
TGTGCCAGCACCCCGGGAGCGGGGACTATTACGCAGTATTTT
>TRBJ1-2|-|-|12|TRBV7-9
CASSFNRDGYTF
TGTGCCAGCAGCTTTAACAGGGATGGCTACACCTTC